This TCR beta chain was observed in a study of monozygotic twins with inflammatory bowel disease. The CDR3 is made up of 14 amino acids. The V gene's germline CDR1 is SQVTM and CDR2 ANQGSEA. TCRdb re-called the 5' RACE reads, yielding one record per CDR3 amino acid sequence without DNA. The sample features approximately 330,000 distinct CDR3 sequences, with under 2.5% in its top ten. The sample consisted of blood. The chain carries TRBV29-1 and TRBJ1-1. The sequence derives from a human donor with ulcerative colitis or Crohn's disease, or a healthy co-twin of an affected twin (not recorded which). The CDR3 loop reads CSVEDGAHRAEAFF.